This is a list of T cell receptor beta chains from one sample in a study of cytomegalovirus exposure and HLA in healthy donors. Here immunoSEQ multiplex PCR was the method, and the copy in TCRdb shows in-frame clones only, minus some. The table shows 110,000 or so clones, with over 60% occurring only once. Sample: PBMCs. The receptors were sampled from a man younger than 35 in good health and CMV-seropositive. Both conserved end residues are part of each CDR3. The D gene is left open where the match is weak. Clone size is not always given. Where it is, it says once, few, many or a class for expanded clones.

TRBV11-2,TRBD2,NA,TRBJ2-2,TGTGCCAGCAGCTTAACTAGCGGGGGGGCGTCCGGGGAGCTGTTTTTT,CASSLTSGGASGELFF
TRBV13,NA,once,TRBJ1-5,TGTGCCAGCAGCTCCCGACGTGGGACAACGCTGAGCAATCAGCCCCAGCATTTT,CASSSRRGTTLSNQPQHF
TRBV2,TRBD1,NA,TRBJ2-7,TGTGCCAGCGGGGGAGACAGGGGAACCTACGAGCAGTACTTC,CASGGDRGTYEQYF
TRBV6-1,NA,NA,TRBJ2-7,TGTGCCACCTATGATCAGGGCTACGAGCAGTACTTC,CATYDQGYEQYF
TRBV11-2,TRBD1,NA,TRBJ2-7,TGTGCCAGCAGCTTAGTTACAGGGGGACGGTACGAGCAGTACTTC,CASSLVTGGRYEQYF
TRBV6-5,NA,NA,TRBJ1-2,TGTGCCAGCAGTTTGGCCTCCAACAGGGGCTACACCTTC,CASSLASNRGYTF
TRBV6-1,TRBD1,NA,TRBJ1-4,TGTGCCAGCAGTCAGGGGGGAAAACTGTTTTTT,CASSQGGKLFF
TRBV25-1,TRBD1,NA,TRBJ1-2,TGTGCCAGCAGTCCCCTGGACAGGGAGTTCTATGGCTACACCTTC,CASSPLDREFYGYTF
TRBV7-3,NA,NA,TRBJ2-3,TGTGCCAGCAGCTCCAGGGGGGGCACAGATACGCAGTATTTT,CASSSRGGTDTQYF
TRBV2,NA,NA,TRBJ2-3,TGTGCCAGCAGTCCAAGACTAGCAGATACGCAGTATTTT,CASSPRLADTQYF
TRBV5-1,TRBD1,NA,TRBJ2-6,TGCGCCAGCAGTCCGACAACAGGGGGCTCTGGGGCCAACGTCCTGACTTTC,CASSPTTGGSGANVLTF
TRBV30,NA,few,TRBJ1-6,TGTGCCGGGCGGGGGGGTTCTAATTCACCCCTCCACTTT,CAGRGGSNSPLHF
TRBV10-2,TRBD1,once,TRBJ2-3,TGCGCCAGCAGTCAAGGTCAGGGGGCAGATACGCAGTATTTT,CASSQGQGADTQYF
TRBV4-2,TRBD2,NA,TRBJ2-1,TGTGCCAGCAGCCGGTTAGCGGGGCCCATCTCCTACAATGAGCAGTTCTTC,CASSRLAGPISYNEQFF
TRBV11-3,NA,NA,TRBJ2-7,TGTGCCAGCAGCTTAGACCGCTACGAGCAGTACTTC,CASSLDRYEQYF
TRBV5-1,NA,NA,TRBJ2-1,TGCGCCAGCAGCTTGATGTCCAGGATGAATGAGCAGTTCTTC,CASSLMSRMNEQFF
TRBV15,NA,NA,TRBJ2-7,TGTGCCACCAGCAGAGCCAGGCCCTACGAGCAGTACTTC,CATSRARPYEQYF
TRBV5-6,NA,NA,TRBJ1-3,TGTGCCAGCAGCTTAACGGCGGGGGGGCATTCAGGAAACACCATATATTTT,CASSLTAGGHSGNTIYF
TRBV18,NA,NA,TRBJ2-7,TGTGCCAGCTCACCCTCAGGGAATAGCGAGCAGTACTTC,CASSPSGNSEQYF
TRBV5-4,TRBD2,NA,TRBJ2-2,TGTGCCAGCAGCCACCCCGCGGGGGGAACCGGGGAGCTGTTTTTT,CASSHPAGGTGELFF
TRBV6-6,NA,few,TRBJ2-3,TGTGCCAGCAGCCAGGGTACAGATACGCAGTATTTT,CASSQGTDTQYF
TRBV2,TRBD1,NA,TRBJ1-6,TGTGCCAGCGCCTCAGGGGGCTCACCCCTCCACTTT,CASASGGSPLHF
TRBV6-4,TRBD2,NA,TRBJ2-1,TGTGCCAGCAGTGAGCGGGGGGCTGGAATTGAGCAGTTCTTC,CASSERGAGIEQFF
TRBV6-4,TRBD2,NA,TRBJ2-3,TGTGCCAGCAGTGAGGGTAGCGGGGCCACAGATACGCAGTATTTT,CASSEGSGATDTQYF
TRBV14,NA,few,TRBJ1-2,TGTGCCAGCAGCCAAGATTGGGCCCGAGAGCTCGTCTATGGCTACACCTTC,CASSQDWARELVYGYTF
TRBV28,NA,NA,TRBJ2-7,TGTGCCAGCAAGGACAGAAATACCTACGAGCAGTACTTC,CASKDRNTYEQYF
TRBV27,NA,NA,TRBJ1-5,TGTGCCAGCAGTTTGGAGGGTCGTCCCCAGCATTTT,CASSLEGRPQHF
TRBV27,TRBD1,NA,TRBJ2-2,TGTGCCAGCAGTAAATGGACAGGGTCCGCCGGGGAGCTGTTTTTT,CASSKWTGSAGELFF
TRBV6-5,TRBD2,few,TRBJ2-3,TGTGCCAGCAGTTCCCTCCCAGCGGGGCACACAGATACGCAGTATTTT,CASSSLPAGHTDTQYF
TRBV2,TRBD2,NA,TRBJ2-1,TGTGCCAGCAGTGGGGGGGCTGTGGGTAGCGGGGGGACCGCCTACAATGAGCAGTTCTTC,CASSGGAVGSGGTAYNEQFF
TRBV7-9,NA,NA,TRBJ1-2,TGTGCCAGCAGCTTAGCCACAGGGACTAACTATGGCTACACCTTC,CASSLATGTNYGYTF
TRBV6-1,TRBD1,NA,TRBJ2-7,TGTGCCAGCACCCAATGGGAACAGGGGAACTACGGGCAGTACTTC,CASTQWEQGNYGQYF
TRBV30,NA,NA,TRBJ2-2,TGTGCCTGGACCCTTCGGAGGGTTACCGGGGAGCTGTTTTTT,CAWTLRRVTGELFF
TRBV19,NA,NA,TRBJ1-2,TGTGCCAGTAGGGCCACAGGTCCTTCTAACTATGGCTACACCTTC,CASRATGPSNYGYTF
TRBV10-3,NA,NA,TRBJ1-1,TGTGCCATGAGGGGGACCTCAACTGAAGCTTTCTTT,CAMRGTSTEAFF
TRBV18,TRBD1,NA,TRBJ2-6,TGTGCCAGCTCACCGATTGCCGTGGGACAGGGGTCTGGGGCCAACGTCCTGACTTTC,CASSPIAVGQGSGANVLTF
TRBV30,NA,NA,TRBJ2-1,TGTGCCTGGAGCAGGGGAAAAAGGGGCCATGAGCAGTTCTTC,CAWSRGKRGHEQFF
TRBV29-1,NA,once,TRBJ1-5,TGCAGTTTTTCTAGGGGCGGCAATCAGCCCCAGCATTTT,CSFSRGGNQPQHF
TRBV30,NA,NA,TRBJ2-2,TGTGCCGGAGGTCCAGGGAACACCGGGGAGCTGTTTTTT,CAGGPGNTGELFF
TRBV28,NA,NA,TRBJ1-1,TGTGCCAGCAGTTCGTCAGGGGCGAGTTCCACTGAAGCCTTCTTT,CASSSSGASSTEAFF
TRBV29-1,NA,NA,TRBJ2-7,TGCAGCGTTAGTCTAGGGGAACACGAGCAGTACTTC,CSVSLGEHEQYF
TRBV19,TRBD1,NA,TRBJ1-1,TGTGCCAGTAGTATGACAGGGTTCACTGAAGCTTTCTTT,CASSMTGFTEAFF
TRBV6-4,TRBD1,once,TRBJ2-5,TGTGCCAGCAGTGCCGGAACAGGGGATCAAGAGACCCAGTACTTC,CASSAGTGDQETQYF